The source of this T cell receptor (beta chain) is a study of shared clonotypes between healthy human individuals. Study outcomes and limitations: Shared clonotypes across all four donors exceeded non-shared ones in generation probability. Even with large depth, rarefaction showed that sorted-subset sequencing was incomplete.

Data came from immunoSEQ multiplex PCR; TCRdb stores just in-frame clones and leaves some out. This sample has fewer than 1.8 million clones, with roughly 98.5% found just once. On this clone itself: Its specificity is unknown. Other DNA sequences of this sample code for an identical CDR3.

All of the donors resided in Nashville, Tennessee, and each was a Caucasian adult. The investigators split CD4+ cells into a CD45RA+ naive subset and a CD45RA-negative memory subset. V lost 4 bases and J lost 1; bases outside the gene matches: 0. The length of the CDR3 is 14 residues. Germline CDR1 reads SGHRS; CDR2 reads YFSETQ. The genes are TRBV5-1 and TRBJ2-2, with 8 positions matching TRBD1. This receptor was identified in a man younger than 45 in good health. The sample was naive CD4+ T cells sorted from blood. The subset denotes: CD45RA+ positively selected. The CDR3 loop is CASSGQGNTGELFF. CDR3 sequence (DNA): TGCGCCAGCAGCGGACAGGGGAACACCGGGGAGCTGTTTTTT.